These 7 T cell receptor beta chains were all obtained from the same sample, sequenced in a study of blood T cells in healthy people across ages. A second PCR, run for roughly 7 to 12 cycles, used a sample-barcoded 5' primer plus a J-beta primer mix. A single record per CDR3 protein comes from TCRdb applying MiXCR to the 5' RACE reads. The data contain around 900,000 distinct CDR3 sequences, under 35% of them singletons. Sequencing was performed on blood. These receptors all come from a woman of 80 years or more in good health.

The rearrangement joins TRBV5-1 to TRBJ2-2; D is perhaps TRBD2 (6 bases). The length of the CDR3 is 15 residues. V lost 2 bases and J 1 base, leaving 9 bases between the germline ends. CDR1 SGHRS and CDR2 YFSETQ come from the germline V gene. The CDR3 bases are TGCGCCAGCAGCTTAACTAGCCGGAACACCGGGGAGCTGTTTTTT. Its translation is CASSLTSRNTGELFF.

Note on this clonotype: Given a much more abundant clone one base away, this may be a read error. The chain links TRBV11-2 to TRBJ2-1; 9 positions agree with TRBD2. The CDR3 contains 18 residues. CDR1 and CDR2 from the germline V gene are SGHAT and FQNNGV. CDR3 DNA sequence: TGTGCCAGCAACTTATGGCGGGGGGGCCGTCCTTCCTACAATGAGCAGTTCTTC. The encoded protein is CASNLWRGGRPSYNEQFF.

V is TRBV7-2 and J is TRBJ2-5; 7 bases map to TRBD1. J lost 5 bases, V lost 5 bases, and 11 bases had no gene match. This CDR3 is built from 15 residues. Germline V gene sequence: CDR1 SGHTA, CDR2 FQGNSA. In nucleotides, the CDR3 is TGTGCCAGCAGCCAATTCGACAGGGTGAGGGAGACCCAGTACTTC. It translates to CASSQFDRVRETQYF. Variable domain in full (rest from reference TRBV7-2 and TRBJ2-5): GAGVSQSPSNKVTEKGKDVELRCDPISGHTALYWYRQSLGQGLEFLIYFQGNSAPDKSGLPSDRFSAERTGGSVSTLTIQRTQQEDSAVYLCASSQFDRVRETQYFGPGTRLLVL.

The count of this clonotype is one. Being one base from a much bigger clone, this may be a read error. The J gene is TRBJ2-5, the V gene TRBV20-1, with 7 bases identical to TRBD2. Germline V lookup: CDR1 DFQATT, CDR2 SNEGSKA (reference sequence). Germline trimming cut 6 bases from V and 11 bases from J; bases unmatched to any gene: 18. The CDR3 consists of 14 residues. In DNA, the CDR3 is TGCAGTGCCCCTACATGGGGGGACTACAATGAGCAGTACTTC. Translated, it gives CSAPTWGDYNEQYF.

This clonotype has only a few counts. Possible read error: a much larger clone is one base away. The chain joins TRBV7-8 to TRBJ2-1; D tentatively reads TRBD1 or TRBD2 (5 bases each). The CDR3 is made up of 14 amino acids. Trimming left V 5 bases short and J 13 bases short, with 21 bases between. The germline gives CDR1 SGHVS, CDR2 FQNEAQ. This chain's CDR3 is CASSHTGPEGTQFF. In DNA form, the CDR3 reads TGTGCCAGCAGCCACACCGGGCCCGAGGGGACCCAGTTCTTC.

This clonotype was found a few times. V is TRBV6-2 or TRBV6-3 and J is TRBJ1-5; a weak D match, TRBD1 (6 bases). This CDR3 is 15 amino acids long. The V gene's germline CDR1 is MNHEY and CDR2 SVGEGT. Between the trimmed V and J ends, which lost 5 bases and 1 base, there was a span of 12 bases. The CDR3 sequence is CASSDPRGSNQPQHF. Written as DNA, the CDR3 is TGTGCCAGCAGTGACCCCAGGGGAAGCAATCAGCCCCAGCATTTT.

Regarding this clonotype: A read error may explain this, as a much larger clone is one base away. V and J are TRBV2 and TRBJ2-7; D gene ambiguous. Germline assignment: CDR1 SNHLY and CDR2 FYNNEI. V gave up 6 bases and J gave up 4 bases, with 16 bases separating them. There are 14 residues in the CDR3. The CDR3 here is CASRGVIRRYEQYF. CDR3 coding DNA: TGTGCCAGCAGGGGTGTGATCAGACGATACGAGCAGTACTTC.